One sample yielded the 23 T cell receptor beta chains listed below, sequenced in a study of post-analysis software for immune sequencing data. Study-level points and caveats: There were five TRBV segments more frequent in patients than controls, and TRBV5-6, TRBV5-1 and TRBV20-1 were among them.

Which antigens these TCRs recognize remains unknown. Each TCR beta cDNA library carried unique molecular identifiers. TCRdb itself ran the PCR reads through MiXCR, one entry per CDR3 protein. The sample lists hundreds of thousands of distinct CDR3 sequences; less than 35% were seen once. Material for sequencing was blood. Every receptor here comes from a girl aged 5 to 17 with multiple sclerosis.

The V call is TRBV5-6, the J call TRBJ1-2; D not certain. Germline V gene lookup returns CDR1 SGHDT and CDR2 YYEEEE. V lost 5 bases and J 8 bases, leaving 10 bases between the germline ends. The CDR3 totals 11 residues. The CDR3 DNA reads as TGTGCCAGCAGTTACCCGGGCGGCTACACCTTC. It codes for CASSYPGGYTF.

The chain recombines TRBV5-1 with TRBJ1-1; D is perhaps TRBD1 (5 bases). V was cut by 2 bases and J by 1 base, with 6 bases left in between. This CDR3 is built from 13 residues. Looked up from germline, CDR1 is SGHRS and CDR2 is YFSETQ. The CDR3 DNA sequence: TGCGCCAGCAGCTTCAGGGAGAACACTGAAGCTTTCTTT. Amino acids: CASSFRENTEAFF.

In its sample, this clonotype was seen a few times. V and J are TRBV6-5 and TRBJ2-5; TRBD2 aligns across 13 bases. With 6 bases clipped from V and 7 bases from J, the junction kept 11 bases outside the gene matches. Germline loops: CDR1 MNHEY, CDR2 SVGAGI. The CDR3 extends over 16 amino acids. The CDR3 DNA reads TGTGCCAGCAGCCGGGGACTAGCGGGGCGAGGGGGGACCCAGTACTTC. Protein product: CASSRGLAGRGGTQYF.

For this clonotype: One junction end does not reproduce the germline sequence, and a read error may be involved. The CDR3 here is CTSSQDMADTQYF. As DNA, the CDR3 is TGCACCAGCAGCCAAGATATGGCAGATACGCAGTATTTT. This chain connects TRBV4-3 to TRBJ2-3; D gene uncertain. The CDR3 loop spans 13 amino acids. Per germline, CDR1 LGHNA and CDR2 YSLEER.

The chain employs TRBV3-1 and TRBJ2-1; D not resolved. The V and J ends lost 2 bases and 6 bases respectively, with 17 bases between them. Germline V gene sequence: CDR1 LGHDT, CDR2 YNNKEL (reference sequence). The CDR3 spans 16 residues. The chain's CDR3 is CASSQYLVAGSNEQFF. The CDR3 DNA sequence: TGTGCCAGCAGCCAATATTTGGTGGCAGGCAGCAATGAGCAGTTCTTC.

The chain uses TRBV4-3 and TRBJ2-5; TRBD2 matches at 9 bases. The tail of the sequence fits TRBJ2-7 better, so the J call may be wrong. The CDR3 runs 16 residues. The germline V gene has CDR1 LGHNA and CDR2 YSLEER. The CDR3 sequence is CASSQTRSGRPYEQYF. The CDR3 nucleotides read TGCGCCAGCAGCCAAACCCGGAGCGGGAGGCCCTACGAGCAGTACTTC.

The rearrangement joins TRBV29-1 to TRBJ2-3; the match to TRBD1 covers 7 bases. J was trimmed by 2 bases and V by 7 bases; bases with no gene match: 9. Germline CDR1 reads SQVTM; CDR2 reads ANQGSEA. This CDR3 comprises 14 residues. Here the CDR3 reads CSAARDSNTDTQYF. Written as DNA, the CDR3 is TGCAGCGCAGCCCGGGACAGTAACACAGATACGCAGTATTTT.

The rearrangement joins TRBV5-1 to TRBJ1-5; D is uncertain. Germline-derived CDR1 and CDR2 are SGHRS and YFSETQ. This CDR3 contains 14 residues. The ends were cut back, 0 bases at V and 6 bases at J, with 10 bases in the middle. CDR3 nucleotide sequence: TGCGCCAGCAGCTTGGCCGGTTGGGGTCAGCCCCAGCATTTT. Its translation: CASSLAGWGQPQHF.

This clonotype was observed a handful of times. The chain uses TRBV20-1 and TRBJ2-1; 8 bases fit TRBD2. J was trimmed by 4 bases and V by 6 bases; bases with no gene match: 11. Per the germline V gene, CDR1 is DFQATT and CDR2 is SNEGSKA (reference sequence). This CDR3 contains 15 residues. The CDR3 coding sequence is TGCAGTGCCCTCGATCTAGCGGGCGTGTACAATGAGCAGTTCTTC. As protein: CSALDLAGVYNEQFF.

For the CDR3, the DNA is TGTGCCAGCAGCGTAGGACTAGCGAACAATGAGCAGTTCTTC. It encodes CASSVGLANNEQFF. The chain combines TRBV9 with TRBJ2-1; TRBD2 aligns across 8 bases. This CDR3 contains 14 residues. V shed 0 bases, J shed 5 bases, and the junction held 1 base outside the gene matches. Germline V gene lookup returns CDR1 SGDLS and CDR2 YYNGEE.

This clonotype was recorded a few times. CDR3 sequence reads: CASTWSSGRAAEQFF. CDR3 DNA: TGTGCCAGCACCTGGAGTAGCGGGAGGGCCGCTGAGCAGTTCTTC. The V and J genes are TRBV6-5 and TRBJ2-1, with TRBD2 matching 11 bases. The germline gives CDR1 MNHEY, CDR2 SVGAGI. V shed 7 bases and J 9 bases; nucleotides not matched to a gene: 11. The CDR3 is 15 amino acids.

This clonotype was counted ten times or more. The gene calls are TRBV20-1 and TRBJ2-7; 9 bases match TRBD2. Germline CDR1 reads DFQATT; CDR2 reads SNEGSKA (reference sequence). V was clipped by 3 bases and J by 5 bases; unmatched bases: 11. The CDR3 is 15 residues long. Written as DNA, the CDR3 is TGCAGTGCTAGCGGAACCGGGACTAGCACCCACGAGCAGTACTTC. It translates to CSASGTGTSTHEQYF.

This clonotype was observed at least ten times. The CDR3 region has the DNA TGTGCCAGCAGGAGGACAGGGAGGTCGGGAGAGCAGTACTTC. It translates to CASRRTGRSGEQYF. J is TRBJ2-7 and V is TRBV12-3 or TRBV12-4, with 8 bases identical to TRBD1. The CDR3 is 14 amino acids. V lost 6 bases to trimming and J lost 7 bases; unmatched junction nucleotides: 11.

The chain has TRBV6-1 and TRBJ2-7; D is perhaps TRBD2 (6 bases). The germline V gene has CDR1 MNHNS and CDR2 SASEGT. The CDR3 consists of 16 residues. Trimming took off 10 bases at V and 0 bases at J, with 22 bases between the two ends. Here the CDR3 DNA reads TGTGCCACCAGGACGGACCCGGGGGTCCTCTCCTACGAGCAGTACTTC. Translated: CATRTDPGVLSYEQYF.

This clonotype was counted at least ten times. CDR3 nucleotides: TGTGCCAGCAGTCCCAGCGGGGCCAACTATGGCTACACCTTC. Its translation: CASSPSGANYGYTF. The V gene is TRBV12-3 or TRBV12-4, the J gene TRBJ1-2; D may be TRBD1 (5 bases). CDR3 length: 14 amino acids. V dropped 5 bases and J dropped 2 bases, with 12 bases sitting between them.

This chain connects TRBV11-3 to TRBJ2-1; D might be TRBD1 or TRBD2, each matching 6 bases. Trimming took 7 bases from V and 7 from J, leaving 20 bases between them. The CDR3 spans 15 residues. Germline CDR1 SGHNT, CDR2 YENEEA. The CDR3 DNA is TGTGCCAGCACCCCCGGGGGCAGACTAGGGAATGAGCAGTTCTTC. Translated, it gives CASTPGGRLGNEQFF.

In this sample, this clonotype turned up a few times. The chain carries TRBV11-2 and TRBJ1-2; D possibly corresponds to TRBD1 (5 bases). CDR3 size: 13 residues. Trimming stripped 2 bases from V and 4 bases from J, with 8 bases between. The germline gives CDR1 SGHAT, CDR2 FQNNGV. The chain's CDR3 is CASSLRGTYGYTF. The CDR3 nucleotides read TGTGCCAGCAGCTTACGAGGGACCTATGGCTACACCTTC.

V usage is TRBV2 and J usage is TRBJ2-7, with TRBD1 identical over 10 bases. Losses at the gene ends were 8 bases for V and 2 bases for J; bases not matched to a gene: 3. Germline V CDR1 and CDR2: SNHLY, FYNNEI. This CDR3 comprises 13 residues. The CDR3, as DNA: TGTGCCAGCGGGGGGACAGGGGCCTACGAGCAGTACTTC. This encodes CASGGTGAYEQYF.

CDR3 DNA sequence: TGTGCCAGCAGCCACTGGGTATATCGGGAGGGATACAATGAGCAGTTCTTC. Translation: CASSHWVYREGYNEQFF. J is TRBJ2-1 and V is TRBV7-2, with 8 bases identical to TRBD2. Germline CDR1 reads SGHTA; CDR2 reads FQGNSA. The CDR3 is made up of 17 amino acids. The junction had 13 bases not matched to a gene; V was cut back by 5 bases and J by 4 bases.

The chain combines TRBV10-3 with TRBJ1-2, with 10 bases lining up with TRBD1. The V gene's germline CDR1 is ENHRY and CDR2 SYGVKD. V shed 5 bases and J 4 bases; nucleotides not matched to a gene: 7. The CDR3 totals 15 residues. CDR3 nucleotides: TGTGCCATCAGTCCCGACAGGGGGCAGGGCTATGGCTACACCTTC. It encodes CAISPDRGQGYGYTF.

This clonotype appeared a few times. The V and J genes are TRBV25-1 and TRBJ2-7; D ambiguous. Germline V gene data show CDR1 as MGHDK and CDR2 as SYGVNS. V dropped 3 bases and J dropped 2 bases, with 8 bases sitting between them. The CDR3 has 13 residues. CDR3 sequence: CASSDEIPYEQYF. CDR3 sequence (DNA): TGTGCCAGCAGTGATGAGATCCCCTACGAGCAGTACTTC.

This chain links TRBV12-3 or TRBV12-4 with TRBJ2-3, with 9 positions matching TRBD1. The V segment lost 6 bases and the J segment 3 bases; nucleotides outside the gene matches: 7. The CDR3 has 15 residues. The chain's CDR3 is CASSLGQGTTDTQYF. CDR3 sequence (DNA): TGTGCCAGCAGCCTCGGACAGGGGACGACAGATACGCAGTATTTT.

The rearrangement uses TRBV6-1 and TRBJ2-3; a possible D gene is TRBD2 (6 bases). This CDR3 is built from 12 residues. V was shortened by 5 bases and J by 9 bases, with 12 bases between the two germline ends. Germline V CDR1 and CDR2: MNHNS, SASEGT. The CDR3 sequence is CASSPRDLTQYF. The CDR3 DNA reads TGTGCCAGCAGTCCGAGGGACTTAACGCAGTATTTT.